The 10 T cell receptor beta chains in this list originate from one sample, sequenced in a study of T cells in Graves' hyperthyroidism and ophthalmopathy. Amplification targeted TCR beta CDR3 regions from RNA transcripts. Using the HTBI primer set, a first-round RT-PCR was run on the TCR CDR3. TCRdb re-called the multiplex PCR reads with MiXCR, one entry per CDR3 protein. The data contain roughly 57,000 distinct CDR3 sequences, roughly 50% of them seen just once; the ten biggest clones take up approximately 3.3%. The specimen was blood. The receptor source for this set is an older woman with Graves' ophthalmopathy.

V usage is TRBV9 and J usage is TRBJ1-4; 10 nucleotides agree with TRBD1. This CDR3 contains 16 residues. Germline V lookup: CDR1 SGDLS, CDR2 YYNGEE. Unmatched junction bases numbered 6, after V lost 4 bases and J lost 3 bases. The CDR3 loop is CASSTLGTGANEKLFF. The CDR3 nucleotides read TGTGCCAGCAGCACCTTAGGGACAGGGGCTAATGAAAAACTGTTTTTT.

This clonotype was detected many times. This sequence joins TRBV18 and TRBJ1-1; TRBD1 is a possible D gene (5 bases). The germline CDR1 and CDR2 sequences are KGHSH and LQKENI. The CDR3 spans 14 residues. Trimming shortened V by 8 bases and J by 1 base, and 14 bases separated the two germline ends. CDR3 amino acids: CASSVEGENTEAFF. CDR3 sequence (DNA): TGTGCCAGCAGTGTTGAAGGGGAGAACACTGAAGCTTTCTTT.

The gene calls are TRBV2 and TRBJ2-3; a possible D gene is TRBD2 (6 bases). Per the germline V gene, CDR1 is SNHLY and CDR2 is FYNNEI. This CDR3 has 13 amino acids. V was cut by 7 bases and J by 4 bases, with 12 bases left in between. CDR3 nucleotide sequence: TGTGCCAGCAATGGGAGGAAGGCAGATACGCAGTATTTT. Its protein product is CASNGRKADTQYF.

This clonotype was observed many times. The V call is TRBV18, the J call TRBJ2-1; the D gene could be TRBD1 or TRBD2 (5 bases each). The V end lost 3 bases, the J end lost 7 bases, and 7 bases lay between the germline ends. CDR1 and CDR2 (germline): KGHSH, LQKENI. This CDR3 has 12 residues. CDR3 residues: CASSPWGNEQFF. The CDR3 coding sequence is TGTGCCAGCTCACCCTGGGGGAATGAGCAGTTCTTC. The variable domain in full, with the rest retrieved from reference TRBV18 and TRBJ2-1, is NAGVMQNPRHLVRRRGQEARLRCSPMKGHSHVYWYRQLPEEGLKFMVYLQKENIIDESGMPKERFSAEFPKEGPSILRIQQVVRGDSAAYFCASSPWGNEQFFGPGTRLTVL.

V is TRBV27 and J is TRBJ1-5; TRBD1 matches at 9 bases. The germline gives CDR1 MNHEY, CDR2 SMNVEV (reference sequence). The junction had 3 bases not matched to a gene; V was cut back by 6 bases and J by 3 bases. The CDR3 loop spans 14 amino acids. CDR3 amino acids: CASRGQGNNQPQHF. CDR3 coding DNA: TGTGCCAGCAGGGGACAGGGTAACAATCAGCCCCAGCATTTT.

This clonotype was seen many times. The chain is built from TRBV6-5 and TRBJ1-3, with 8 bases aligning to TRBD1. The CDR3 totals 14 residues. Germline CDR1 is MNHEY and CDR2 is SVGAGI. Trimming at V came to 6 bases and at J to 4 bases, leaving 5 bases not matched to a gene. CDR3 bases: TGTGCCAGCAGACAGGGGGGCTCAGGAAACACCATATATTTT. This codes for CASRQGGSGNTIYF.

In this sample, this clonotype turned up many times. This chain connects TRBV9 to TRBJ2-1; 7 bases fit TRBD1. Germline-derived CDR1 and CDR2 are SGDLS and YYNGEE. The CDR3 extends over 15 amino acids. With V trimmed by 1 base and J by 4 bases, 5 bases remained unmatched. The CDR3 nucleotides are TGTGCCAGCAGCGTATTAGGGGGCTCGTACAATGAGCAGTTCTTC. Translating gives CASSVLGGSYNEQFF. The variable domain in full, with the rest retrieved from reference TRBV9 and TRBJ2-1, is DSGVTQTPKHLITATGQRVTLRCSPRSGDLSVYWYQQSLDQGLQFLIQYYNGEERAKGNILERFSAQQFPDLHSELNLSSLELGDSALYFCASSVLGGSYNEQFFGPGTRLTVL.

This clonotype was seen only a few times. The J gene is TRBJ1-2, the V gene TRBV7-2, with unresolved D. CDR1 SGHTA and CDR2 FQGNSA come from the germline V gene. There are 15 residues in the CDR3. V was shortened by 1 base and J by 4 bases, with 13 bases between the two germline ends. For the CDR3, the DNA is TGTGCCAGCAGCTTAGGATCCGCGTACGGCTATGGCTACACCTTC. The encoded protein is CASSLGSAYGYGYTF.

This clonotype was counted ten times or more. CDR3 nucleotides: TGTGCCAGCAGCTTAGTAACAGGGGGCGCTTCTAACTATGGCTACACCTTC. Its protein product is CASSLVTGGASNYGYTF. V gene TRBV11-2 combines with J gene TRBJ1-2, with 9 positions matching TRBD1. Trimming took 1 base from V and 0 from J; bases not matched to a gene: 6. Germline V gene sequence: CDR1 SGHAT, CDR2 FQNNGV. There are 17 residues in the CDR3.

Concerning this clonotype: Germline and junction disagree at one end, which may indicate a read error. The chain joins TRBV7-9 to TRBJ1-2, with TRBD1 identical over 8 bases. The CDR3 consists of 14 residues. Germline values: CDR1 SEHNR, CDR2 FQNEAQ (reference sequence). CDR3 bases: TGCGCCAGCAGCCACGACGGACAGGGCGGCGGCTACACCTTC. Amino acid sequence: CASSHDGQGGGYTF.